This TCR beta chain was sequenced for a study of T cell clones after liver transplantation. Study-level background: TCRbeta sequencing after a pre-transplant mixed lymphocyte reaction identified graft-donor-reactive clones, later tracked in post-transplant blood.

TCRdb's copy holds only in-frame clones and misses some; the assay was immunoSEQ multiplex PCR. The sample holds roughly 100,000 clones, about 88% seen once. This material consisted of CD4+ T cells from blood, taken around 4 years after liver transplant. The clonotype comes from a human patient who received a liver transplant. Some T cells may originate from the graft donor.

The CDR3 here is CASKSSGGPYNEQFF. The CDR3 nucleotides read TGTGCCAGCAAATCGAGCGGTGGGCCCTACAATGAGCAGTTCTTC. The rearrangement joins TRBV28 to TRBJ2-1; a possible D gene is TRBD2 (5 bases). V was trimmed by 7 bases and J by 2 bases, leaving 15 bases between them. Germline values: CDR1 MDHEN, CDR2 SYDVKM. The CDR3 is made up of 15 amino acids.